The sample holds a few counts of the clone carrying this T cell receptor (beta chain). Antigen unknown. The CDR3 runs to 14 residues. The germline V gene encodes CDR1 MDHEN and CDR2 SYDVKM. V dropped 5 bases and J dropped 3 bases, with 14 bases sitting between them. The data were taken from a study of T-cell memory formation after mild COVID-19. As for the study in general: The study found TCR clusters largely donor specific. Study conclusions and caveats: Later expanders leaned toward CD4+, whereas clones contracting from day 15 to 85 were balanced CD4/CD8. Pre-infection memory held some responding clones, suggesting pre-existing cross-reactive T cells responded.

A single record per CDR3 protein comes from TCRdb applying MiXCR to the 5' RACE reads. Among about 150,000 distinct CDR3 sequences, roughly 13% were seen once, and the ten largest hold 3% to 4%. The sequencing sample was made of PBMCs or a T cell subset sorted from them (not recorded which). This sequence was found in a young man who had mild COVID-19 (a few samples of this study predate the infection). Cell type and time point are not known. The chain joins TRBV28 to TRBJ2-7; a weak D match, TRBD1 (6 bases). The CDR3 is CASSPPDRSYEQYV. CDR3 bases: TGTGCCAGCAGTCCCCCCGACAGGAGCTACGAGCAGTACGTC.